This T cell receptor beta chain was obtained from a study of T-cell memory formation after mild COVID-19. In the study overall: Clustering of TCRs was largely donor specific. Findings of the study overall: Memory cells collected pre-infection included some clones that later responded, suggesting cross-reactive memory joined. The study found balanced CD4/CD8 in clones contracting day 15 to 85 and a CD4+ lean in later expanders.

A few counts support this clonotype. Its antigen is still unknown. The 5'RACE method, run with constant-segment primers, produced TCR alpha and TCR beta cDNA libraries (carrying sample barcodes and UMIs). TCRdb used MiXCR to reprocess the 5' RACE reads, holding one entry per CDR3 protein. The sample lists around 320,000 distinct CDR3 sequences; 25% to 30% were seen once. Germline V gene sequence: CDR1 MNHEY, CDR2 SVGAGI. The CDR3 is made up of 13 amino acids. V dropped 2 bases and J dropped 5 bases, with 8 bases sitting between them. The clonotype was recovered from an adult woman who had mild COVID-19 (a few samples of this study predate the infection). Cell type and time point are not known. Specimen: PBMCs or a T cell subset sorted from them (not recorded which). V and J are TRBV6-5 and TRBJ2-3; D is unresolved. This chain's CDR3 is CASSYDSRDTQYF. CDR3 DNA sequence: TGTGCCAGCAGTTACGACTCTAGAGATACGCAGTATTTT.